The 29 T cell receptor beta chains presented below share a single source sample, sequenced in a study of human CD8 memory T cell subsets. TCR beta was sequenced from UMI-tagged 5' RACE libraries. After re-calling the 5' RACE reads, TCRdb lists one entry per CDR3 protein, DNA absent. This sample contains some 4,100 distinct CDR3 sequences. The sequenced material came from CD8+ T cells from PBMCs. Receptor source: a human donor in good health.

J is TRBJ2-3 and V is TRBV19; checking the TCRdb D call of TRBD1 is not possible without DNA. The CDR3 is made up of 15 amino acids. Per germline, CDR1 LNHDA and CDR2 SQIVND (reference sequence). CDR3 amino acids: CASSMTGGVTDTQYF. Complete variable domain (other parts from reference TRBV19 and TRBJ2-3): DGGITQSPKYLFRKEGQNVTLSCEQNLNHDAMYWYRQDPGQGLRLIYYSQIVNDFQKGDIAEGYSVSREKKESFPLTVTSAQKNPTAFYLCASSMTGGVTDTQYFGPGTRLTVL.

The rearrangement joins TRBV5-5 to TRBJ2-7. The CDR3 runs to 11 residues. CDR1 is SGHKS and CDR2 is YYEKEE in the germline V gene (reference sequence). CDR3 protein: CASLFLGEQYF.

The chain has TRBV20-1 and TRBJ2-2; there is no DNA to check the TCRdb D call of TRBD1. CDR3 length: 15 amino acids. CDR1 is DFQATT and CDR2 is SNEGSKA in the germline V gene (reference sequence). The CDR3: CSARRGGADTGELFF.

This chain joins TRBV28 and TRBJ2-7; no DNA is available, so the TRBD2 call from TCRdb remains unchecked. This CDR3 comprises 16 residues. Germline-derived CDR1 and CDR2 are MDHEN and SYDVKM. This CDR3 is CASSGMGADSSYEQYF.

The genes are TRBV5-1 and TRBJ2-7. Germline-derived CDR1 and CDR2 are SGHRS and YFSETQ. The CDR3 is 15 residues long. The CDR3: CASSLPSGKAHEQYF. Drawing the rest from reference TRBV5-1 and TRBJ2-7, the complete variable domain is KAGVTQTPRYLIKTRGQQVTLSCSPISGHRSVSWYQQTPGQGLQFLFEYFSETQRNKGNFPGRFSGRQFSNSRSEMNVSTLELGDSALYLCASSLPSGKAHEQYFGPGTRLTVT.

This chain's CDR3 is CASSSGLAGGPGQETQYF. The chain uses TRBV27 and TRBJ2-5; the D gene TCRdb calls, TRBD2, cannot be checked with no DNA. CDR1 is MNHEY, CDR2 SMNVEV, per germline (reference sequence). The CDR3 sequence is 18 residues long.

This chain connects TRBV12-3 or TRBV12-4 to TRBJ1-2. The CDR3 covers 14 residues. The CDR3 sequence: CATDGLPPTPGYTF.

In terms of frequency, this clonotype is medium-sized (0.01 to 0.1%). CDR3 region: CSVVPMDPPGETQYF. The V gene is TRBV29-1, the J gene TRBJ2-5; TCRdb's D call, TRBD2, is unchecked because there is no DNA. This CDR3 comprises 15 residues. Germline V lookup: CDR1 SQVTM, CDR2 ANQGSEA.

By frequency, this clonotype is medium-sized (0.01 to 0.1%). The rearrangement uses TRBV11-2 and TRBJ2-7; TCRdb selects TRBD2, and the lack of DNA leaves this call unchecked. The CDR3 is made up of 16 amino acids. Germline V gives CDR1 SGHAT, CDR2 FQNNGV. The CDR3 reads CASSSGLAITSYEQYF.

This chain joins TRBV28 and TRBJ2-1; TCRdb lists TRBD2, though no DNA is available to test this call. CDR1 is MDHEN and CDR2 is SYDVKM in the germline V gene. The CDR3 is 16 residues long. CDR3 protein: CASSLSTSGGYNEQFF.

CDR3 sequence: CASSFGTATNEKLFF. The rearrangement links TRBV5-4 to TRBJ1-4; TCRdb picks TRBD1, but there is no DNA to check that call. CDR1 is SGHNT and CDR2 is YYREEE in the germline V gene (reference sequence). CDR3 size: 15 residues.

This clonotype is identified as medium-sized (0.01 to 0.1%) from frequency. The gene calls are TRBV12-3 or TRBV12-4 and TRBJ2-1; TCRdb's D call of TRBD2 is untestable without DNA. The CDR3 is 15 amino acids. CDR3 sequence: CASSGGSGDYNEQFF.

The chain combines TRBV5-1 with TRBJ1-1. The germline V gene has CDR1 SGHRS and CDR2 YFSETQ. The CDR3 sequence is 13 residues long. Here the CDR3 reads CASSLPEGTEAFF.

Frequency places this clonotype as large. This chain joins TRBV12-3 or TRBV12-4 and TRBJ1-1; the D call from TCRdb, TRBD1, cannot be confirmed without DNA. The CDR3 length is 15 residues. The CDR3 here is CASSSSPQRSTEAFF.

The chain is built from TRBV27 and TRBJ2-1. Germline values: CDR1 MNHEY, CDR2 SMNVEV (reference sequence). The CDR3 covers 14 residues. This CDR3 reads CASRLGSSYNEQFF.

This clonotype is identified as medium-sized (0.01 to 0.1%) from frequency. V is TRBV20-1 and J is TRBJ2-1. The length of the CDR3 is 16 residues. Germline V CDR1 and CDR2: DFQATT, SNEGSKA (reference sequence). The CDR3 is CSASTRDFSAYNEQFF.

The CDR3 loop reads CSTLGTDTQYF. The chain links TRBV29-1 to TRBJ2-3. The length of the CDR3 is 11 residues. Germline V gene sequence: CDR1 SQVTM, CDR2 ANQGSEA.

The chain is built from TRBV20-1 and TRBJ2-1. Germline-derived CDR1 and CDR2 are DFQATT and SNEGSKA (reference sequence). The CDR3 is made up of 15 amino acids. The CDR3 loop reads CSATDLGSAYNEQFF.

The rearrangement joins TRBV6-4 to TRBJ2-1. The CDR3 extends over 15 amino acids. Germline V gene lookup returns CDR1 MRHNA and CDR2 SNTAGT. This CDR3 reads CASRESSGSFSEQFF.

V is TRBV10-2 and J is TRBJ2-1; TCRdb returns TRBD1, unconfirmable since there is no DNA. Germline CDR1 is WSHSY and CDR2 is SAAADI. This CDR3 has 15 residues. The CDR3 sequence: CASSGTGDSYNEQFF.

This clonotype counts as medium-sized by frequency. The rearrangement links TRBV20-1 to TRBJ1-5; no DNA is available, so the TRBD1 call from TCRdb remains unchecked. The CDR3 length is 15 residues. CDR1 and CDR2 from the germline V gene are DFQATT and SNEGSKA (reference sequence). This CDR3 is CSCWQGASGNQPQHF.

The chain employs TRBV10-2 and TRBJ1-2. Germline CDR1 reads WSHSY; CDR2 reads SAAADI. The length of the CDR3 is 13 residues. Here the CDR3 reads CASRERVVSGYTF.

This chain joins TRBV21-1 and TRBJ1-4; TCRdb's D gene call, TRBD1, goes unchecked for lack of DNA. TRBV21-1 is a pseudogene. This CDR3 comprises 14 residues. The CDR3 sequence: CASSKDRGLEKLFF.

This clonotype is deemed medium-sized by its frequency. This chain links TRBV12-3 or TRBV12-4 with TRBJ2-5. The CDR3 has 11 residues. CDR3 region: CASSLGETQYF.

According to its frequency, this clonotype is medium-sized. The chain recombines TRBV10-2 with TRBJ2-7. Germline V gene data show CDR1 as WSHSY and CDR2 as SAAADI. This CDR3 is 17 amino acids long. This CDR3 reads CASGGGSEGFGAYEQYF.

The rearrangement links TRBV12-3 or TRBV12-4 to TRBJ1-2. The CDR3 sequence is 13 residues long. The CDR3 spells CASSPGPSGGYTF.

This clonotype ranks as medium-sized (0.01 to 0.1%) in terms of frequency. The chain has TRBV7-9 and TRBJ1-1; TCRdb indicates TRBD1, and absent DNA this call remains unverified. CDR1 is SEHNR and CDR2 is FQNEAQ in the germline V gene (reference sequence). The length of the CDR3 is 17 residues. CDR3: CASSSSQTESLNTEAFF.

The chain is built from TRBV5-6 and TRBJ2-3. The CDR3 extends over 12 amino acids. CDR1 SGHDT and CDR2 YYEEEE come from the germline V gene. The CDR3: CASSWETDTQYF. Full variable domain (outside the CDR3, taken from reference TRBV5-6 and TRBJ2-3): DAGVTQSPTHLIKTRGQQVTLRCSPKSGHDTVSWYQQALGQGPQFIFQYYEEEERQRGNFPDRFSGHQFPNYSSELNVNALLLGDSALYLCASSWETDTQYFGPGTRLTVL.

The V call is TRBV20-1, the J call TRBJ1-3. Germline CDR1 reads DFQATT; CDR2 reads SNEGSKA (reference sequence). The length of the CDR3 is 12 residues. CDR3 in amino acids: CSARPQESTIYF.